These 23 T cell receptor beta chains were all obtained from the same sample, sequenced in a study of blood T cell repertoires in COVID-19. Profiling relied on immunoSEQ multiplex PCR, and the TCRdb table lists in-frame clones only, not all of them. The profile covers about 60,000 clones, with about 75% appearing a single time and roughly 23% taken by the ten largest. The sequenced sample was peripheral blood. These receptors originate from a man in his fifties with active or convalescent COVID-19.

The chain recombines TRBV6-5 with TRBJ2-7, with D tentatively TRBD2 (6 bases). V lost 6 bases, J lost 12 bases, and 15 bases lay in between. The CDR3 loop spans 11 amino acids. The germline CDR1 and CDR2 sequences are MNHEY and SVGAGI. CDR3 nucleotide sequence: TGTGCCAGCAGCCACAAGACTAGTCTGTACTTC. As protein: CASSHKTSLYF.

This clone has a single count. The chain combines TRBV5-4 with TRBJ2-2, with a weak D call TRBD1 (5 bases). The V gene's germline CDR1 is SGHNT and CDR2 YYREEE (reference sequence). This CDR3 is built from 15 residues. Trimming took off 0 bases at V and 4 bases at J, with 10 bases between the two ends. CDR3 bases: TGTGCCAGCAGCTTGGACGGACAAATCACCGGGGAGCTGTTTTTT. Its protein product is CASSLDGQITGELFF.

The gene calls are TRBV7-9 and TRBJ2-1; D is perhaps TRBD1 (5 bases). This CDR3 region has 15 residues. Germline loops: CDR1 SEHNR, CDR2 FQNEAQ (reference sequence). The V gene lost 5 bases and the J gene lost 2 bases, with 13 bases spanning the gap. Written as DNA, the CDR3 is TGTGCCAGCAGCCCCCAGGGTTTGACCTACAATGAGCAGTTCTTC. It specifies CASSPQGLTYNEQFF. Complete variable domain (other parts from reference TRBV7-9 and TRBJ2-1): DTGVSQNPRHKITKRGQNVTFRCDPISEHNRLYWYRQTLGQGPEFLTYFQNEAQLEKSRLLSDRFSAERPKGSFSTLEIQRTEQGDSAMYLCASSPQGLTYNEQFFGPGTRLTVL.

The V gene is TRBV6-6, the J gene TRBJ2-2, with D unclear. V was cut by 4 bases and J by 3 bases, with 3 bases left in between. This CDR3 has 12 residues. CDR1 is MNHNY and CDR2 is SVGAGI in the germline V gene (reference sequence). The CDR3 protein is CASSSYTGELFF. The CDR3 bases are TGTGCCAGCAGTTCATACACCGGGGAGCTGTTTTTT.

This clone was detected a few times. The V gene is TRBV9, the J gene TRBJ1-2, with 10 bases lining up with TRBD1. CDR1 is SGDLS, CDR2 YYNGEE, per germline. The V gene end was trimmed by 4 bases and the J gene end by 4 bases; junction bases not matched to a gene: 7. This CDR3 comprises 15 residues. In nucleotides, the CDR3 is TGTGCCAGCAGCTTAAGACAGGGGGCTAGCTATGGCTACACCTTC. Translation: CASSLRQGASYGYTF.

This chain uses TRBV10-3 with TRBJ2-1; weak D call: TRBD1 (5 bases). CDR1 and CDR2 from the germline V gene are ENHRY and SYGVKD. The CDR3 sequence is 11 residues long. V was shortened by 10 bases and J by 6 bases, with 10 bases between the two germline ends. This CDR3 reads CASSQGNEQFF. The CDR3 DNA is TGTGCCAGTTCGCAGGGCAATGAGCAGTTCTTC.

The chain employs TRBV12-3 or TRBV12-4 and TRBJ2-5; the D gene is possibly TRBD2 (5 bases). V was pared by 6 bases and J by 4 bases, with 12 bases between. The CDR3 is 13 residues long. The CDR3 bases are TGTGCCAGCAGCCCCCCAGAGGGAGAGACCCAGTACTTC. Protein sequence: CASSPPEGETQYF.

This clone has just a few counts. The rearrangement joins TRBV7-3 to TRBJ1-6; D is undetermined. From germline, CDR1 is SGHTA and CDR2 FQGTGA. The CDR3 length is 13 residues. V dropped 5 bases and J dropped 7 bases, with 9 bases sitting between them. The DNA of the CDR3 is TGTGCCAGCAGCCAATCGGGGAATTCACCCCTCCACTTT. Its protein product is CASSQSGNSPLHF. Supplemented by reference TRBV7-3 and TRBJ1-6, the full variable domain reads GAGVSQTPSNKVTEKGKYVELRCDPISGHTALYWYRQSLGQGPEFLIYFQGTGAADDSGLPNDRFFAVRPEGSVSTLKIQRTERGDSAVYLCASSQSGNSPLHFGNGTRLTVT.

This chain links TRBV19 with TRBJ2-7; the match to TRBD2 covers 10 bases. The CDR3 has 15 residues. Germline lookup yields CDR1 LNHDA and CDR2 SQIVND (reference sequence). J gave up 3 bases and V 5 bases, and 7 bases lay outside the gene matches. CDR3 in DNA: TGTGCCAGTAGTGAATCCACTAGCGGGGACTACGAGCAGTACTTC. It codes for CASSESTSGDYEQYF.

The rearrangement joins TRBV7-3 to TRBJ2-1; TRBD2 agrees at 13 bases. This CDR3 is 15 amino acids long. Germline V gene data show CDR1 as SGHTA and CDR2 as FQGTGA. V trimming: 4 bases; J trimming: 9 bases; junction bases outside the gene matches: 6. CDR3 bases: TGTGCCAGCAGCTCAGGACTAGCGGGAGTGAGTGAGCAGTTCTTC. Protein product: CASSSGLAGVSEQFF.

The chain recombines TRBV5-4 with TRBJ2-5; 13 nucleotides line up with TRBD2. CDR1 SGHNT and CDR2 YYREEE come from the germline V gene (reference sequence). V was pared by 7 bases and J by 3 bases, with 3 bases of the junction left unmatched. CDR3 size: 14 residues. The CDR3 DNA sequence: TGTGCCAGCGGGACTAGCGGGAACAAAGAGACCCAGTACTTC. Translation gives CASGTSGNKETQYF.

The rearrangement links TRBV18 to TRBJ2-7, with 8 bases that match TRBD1. V dropped 5 bases and J dropped 1; count of bases not matched to a gene: 7. The germline gives CDR1 KGHSH, CDR2 LQKENI. CDR3 length: 15 amino acids. The DNA of the CDR3 is TGTGCCAGCTCAATTGTCGGACAGGGATCCTACGAGCAGTACTTC. Its translation: CASSIVGQGSYEQYF.

The rearrangement joins TRBV6-5 to TRBJ2-1; D perhaps matches TRBD2 (5 bases). The CDR3 runs 13 residues. Trimming removed 7 bases from V and 2 bases from J, with 9 bases in between. Germline loops: CDR1 MNHEY, CDR2 SVGAGI. In nucleotides, the CDR3 is TGTGCCAGCACCCGGGATCCCTACAATGAGCAGTTCTTC. The encoded protein is CASTRDPYNEQFF.

Note on this clone: At the DNA level, this CDR3 is encoded by other sequences in the same sample as well. The chain combines TRBV6-2 or TRBV6-3 with TRBJ1-3, with D unresolved. The V gene lost 5 bases and the J gene lost 0 bases, with 8 bases spanning the gap. The V gene's germline CDR1 is MNHEY and CDR2 SVGEGT. The CDR3 totals 14 residues. The CDR3 region has the DNA TGTGCCAGCAGTCCGGGTTACTCTGGAAACACCATATATTTT. Protein: CASSPGYSGNTIYF.

The chain recombines TRBV18 with TRBJ1-2; 8 nucleotides line up with TRBD1. Trimming took 5 bases from V and 3 from J; bases not matched to a gene: 8. The CDR3 has 15 residues. The germline V gene has CDR1 KGHSH and CDR2 LQKENI. The CDR3 reads CASSTSGGADYGYTF. The CDR3 DNA sequence: TGTGCCAGCTCAACATCAGGGGGCGCAGACTATGGCTACACCTTC. Supplemented by reference TRBV18 and TRBJ1-2, the full variable domain reads NAGVMQNPRHLVRRRGQEARLRCSPMKGHSHVYWYRQLPEEGLKFMVYLQKENIIDESGMPKERFSAEFPKEGPSILRIQQVVRGDSAAYFCASSTSGGADYGYTFGSGTRLTVV.

This clone was seen only a few times. CDR3: CSARGDSYNEQFF. Written as DNA, the CDR3 is TGCAGCGCGCGGGGGGACTCCTACAATGAGCAGTTCTTC. The chain joins TRBV29-1 to TRBJ2-1; 8 bases fit TRBD2. Looked up from germline, CDR1 is SQVTM and CDR2 is ANQGSEA. Unmatched junction bases numbered 2, after V lost 7 bases and J lost 0 bases. The CDR3 covers 13 residues.

This chain connects TRBV7-9 to TRBJ2-3; D call uncertain. V was trimmed by 0 bases and J by 2 bases, leaving 6 bases between them. The CDR3 loop spans 14 amino acids. CDR1 and CDR2 (germline): SEHNR, FQNEAQ (reference sequence). This chain's CDR3 is CASSLAAPTDTQYF. CDR3 DNA sequence: TGTGCCAGCAGCTTAGCGGCTCCCACAGATACGCAGTATTTT.

The chain combines TRBV7-8 with TRBJ2-1; 10 bases agree with TRBD2. The V gene end was trimmed by 2 bases and the J gene end by 3 bases; junction bases not matched to a gene: 4. The CDR3 covers 16 residues. Germline V gene sequence: CDR1 SGHVS, CDR2 FQNEAQ. The CDR3 spells CASSLLAGGLYNEQFF. As DNA, the CDR3 is TGTGCCAGCAGCTTATTAGCGGGAGGCCTCTACAATGAGCAGTTCTTC.

The J gene is TRBJ2-5, the V gene TRBV7-2, with TRBD1 matching 7 bases. V shed 5 bases, J shed 5 bases, and the junction held 14 bases outside the gene matches. The germline V gene encodes CDR1 SGHTA and CDR2 FQGNSA. The CDR3 has 16 amino acids. The CDR3 loop is CASSGRGGAGTETQYF. CDR3 nucleotides: TGTGCCAGCAGCGGCCGAGGGGGCGCCGGGACGGAGACCCAGTACTTC. The full variable domain, rest sourced from reference TRBV7-2 and TRBJ2-5, is GAGVSQSPSNKVTEKGKDVELRCDPISGHTALYWYRQSLGQGLEFLIYFQGNSAPDKSGLPSDRFSAERTGGSVSTLTIQRTQQEDSAVYLCASSGRGGAGTETQYFGPGTRLLVL.

The chain has TRBV7-8 and TRBJ2-7, with D tentatively TRBD2 (6 bases). Germline CDR1 reads SGHVS; CDR2 reads FQNEAQ. This CDR3 has 13 residues. V was clipped by 10 bases and J by 3 bases, with 16 bases between them. The CDR3 region is CATQPWRGYEQYF. The CDR3 coding sequence is TGTGCCACCCAACCCTGGCGGGGCTACGAGCAGTACTTC.

V usage is TRBV24-1 and J usage is TRBJ2-3; possibly TRBD1 for D (6 bases). Germline V lookup: CDR1 KGHDR, CDR2 SFDVKD. The CDR3 sequence is 13 residues long. The V end lost 6 bases, the J end lost 6 bases, and 12 bases lay between the germline ends. This CDR3 reads CATSLPGADTQYF. CDR3 bases: TGTGCCACCAGTTTACCAGGGGCTGATACGCAGTATTTT.

The chain employs TRBV2 and TRBJ1-1; a possible D gene is TRBD1 (6 bases). The length of the CDR3 is 13 residues. Germline-derived CDR1 and CDR2 are SNHLY and FYNNEI. Trimming stripped 4 bases from V and 5 bases from J, with 11 bases between. For the CDR3, the DNA is TGTGCCAGCAGTGGGGGGCTTGTGACTGAAGCTTTCTTT. Translating it yields CASSGGLVTEAFF.

This rearrangement joins TRBV18 to TRBJ2-7; D not certain. Germline values: CDR1 KGHSH, CDR2 LQKENI. The CDR3 has 15 residues. V was clipped by 3 bases and J by 11 bases, with 23 bases between them. The CDR3 DNA reads TGTGCCAGCTCACCGGGCTCGACACGGCTCCAAAACAAGTACTTC. Translated: CASSPGSTRLQNKYF. The whole variable domain, filled in from reference TRBV18 and TRBJ2-7, reads NAGVMQNPRHLVRRRGQEARLRCSPMKGHSHVYWYRQLPEEGLKFMVYLQKENIIDESGMPKERFSAEFPKEGPSILRIQQVVRGDSAAYFCASSPGSTRLQNKYFGPGTRLTVT.